This T cell receptor beta chain originates from a study of cytomegalovirus exposure and HLA in healthy donors (TCRdb year 2017). Turning to the overall study: In an earlier analysis of several hundred of the donors, 250 to 350 Gb of sequence data and some 100 million unique TCR beta sequences from approximately 180 million T cells were reported. A later analysis re-analyzed previously published TCR beta repertoires from approximately 670 donors and added high-resolution HLA genotyping to study TCR occurrence patterns. Rather than drawing on any new phenotypic data, the later analysis identified candidate immune exposures from TCR beta sequences and the way those sequences occurred across donors. The T cell repertoires of around 670 subjects were profiled by immunosequencing and related to cytomegalovirus serostatus. HLA typing covered class I and class II loci at four-digit resolution. To predict cytomegalovirus infection status, the study brought together high-throughput TCR immunosequencing, statistical association of individual TCRs with disease status, and machine learning. Across some 400 genotyped donors of the cohort, an average of approximately 220,000 unique TCR beta nucleotide sequences per donor were sequenced, and approximately 17% of those sequences were non-productive. Every repertoire in the discovery cohort had been generated on one and the same sequencing platform. In a later genetic analysis, genome-wide SNP genotypes for about 65% of the 666 donors were used, and that subset was treated as a discovery cohort. Of the roughly 390 genotyped donors, 75% to 85% were placed in the genetic ancestry cluster associated with self-reported Caucasian donors. Donor age, sex, ethnicity and CMV serostatus were compiled alongside the repertoire data. In addition to the first cohort of around 670 subjects, a separate validation cohort of 100 to 150 different subjects was used. The aim of the study was to test whether cataloging public T cell receptors could identify signatures of past pathogen exposure. An early release covering more than 500 HLA-typed donors comprised approximately 290 gigabases of sequencing data and around 80 million unique TCR sequences. The number of typed donors differed by locus: roughly 620-640 for A, B, C, DRB1 and DQB1; about 520 for DQA1; approximately 600 for DPA1; and approximately 450 for DPB1. Roughly five DR-DQ haplotypes were treated as single units for association and clustering because of strong linkage in the cohort. An earlier analysis of 587 of the donors used high-throughput TCR beta sequencing to judge whether each TCR beta V gene segment behaved as functional or pseudogenic.

The cohort consisted of some 730 healthy bone marrow donors. Cohort members were all nominally healthy when sampled, although unrecorded immune exposures were likely present. The donor tested CMV seronegative and was one of the 352 seronegative cohort members. Every donor gave a peripheral blood sample, and the peripheral blood mononuclear cells from that sample were used for TCR beta sequencing. Genomic DNA extraction from the blood cell samples was performed with the Qiagen DNeasy Blood Extraction Kit. Broad study findings and their caveats: A further reported finding was that TCR beta sequences accurately predicted the HLA-A and HLA-B alleles for most subjects in the first cohort. A later analysis associated about 17,000 TCR beta sequences with specific HLA alleles at a false discovery rate of 0.05. A later analysis found that TCR association rates varied across HLA loci, with DRB1 alleles showing the most associated TCRs and HLA-C alleles the fewest. The only immune exposure information available for the cohort was CMV serostatus. In this cohort, only TCR beta chains were sequenced, and detectable features were limited by the absence of alpha or paired-chain data. Roughly uniform sequencing depth across donors was assumed in presence/absence analyses, although this assumption may not hold. The authors suggested that the approach could potentially be generalized to other disease states and immunological phenotypes. According to a later analysis, most CMV-associated TCR beta chains appeared to be HLA-restricted, and the HLA associations seemed to be driven largely by CMV exposure. A later genetic analysis reported fewer N-insertions in productive TCRs among donors in an Asian-associated ancestry cluster than the roughly 620-donor mean. Around 16 rarely observed V segments, including chromosome 9 orphons, were excluded from the earlier analysis of approximately 500 of the donors because counts were too low. In the study, some 180 TCR beta chains were listed as associated with cytomegalovirus. An earlier analysis of some 590 of the donors showed that most TCR beta V segments appeared in productive rearrangements either about 87% or about 30% of the time, which broadly matched IMGT annotations. A few of the identified cytomegalovirus-associated TCR beta chains were confirmed in vitro to be specific for cytomegalovirus antigens. Because some donors lacked HLA typing at each locus, the association tests relied only on the typed subset. A later analysis reported that several top co-occurrence clusters appeared linked to parvovirus B19, influenza, CMV and Epstein-Barr virus. While some public TCRs were present in many individuals, most TCR sequences turned up only very rarely across donors. When HLA alleles, especially DR and DQ, strongly co-occurred, TCR associations were difficult to assign to individual alleles. Correlated functional status among segregating V segments might be attributable to linkage disequilibrium, but an unknown experimental factor could not be ruled out. V-gene and J-gene trimming of TCR beta chains was associated with a missense DCLRE1C variant in a later genetic analysis, and the association was replicated in an independent cohort. A cluster of highly shared sequence variants was judged likely to be a technical artifact of the sequencing pipeline. The classifier was reported to diagnose cytomegalovirus status with high specificity and sensitivity in both the original cohort and the validation cohort. Some IMGT-functional V segments, including TRBV6-2 and TRBV6-3, could not be told apart with the 87-base-pair reads, so those segments were excluded. In a later analysis, HLA-associated TCR beta chains showed more clonal expansion and lower generation probabilities than non-associated chains that were equally common.

For CDR1 and CDR2, the germline V gene lists MRHNA and SNTAGT. Trimming takes 5 bases from V and 1 base from J, and the germline ends sit 8 bases apart. Measured from the cysteine to the phenylalanine, the CDR3 is 13 residues long. The CDR3 DNA has 39 bases and is translated from base 1. Library preparation employed the immunoSEQ multiplex PCR assay. For the multiplex PCR, a mixture combining 60 forward primers for TCR Vbeta segments and 13 reverse primers for TCR Jbeta segments was used. The CDR3 region of rearranged TCR beta genes was amplified from genomic DNA with a multiplex PCR assay. On the Illumina HiSeq System, the amplified TCR beta libraries were sequenced as 87-base-pair reads. The study's processing was this. Across the 666 repertoires, a later analysis counted around 80 million unique TCR beta chains, roughly 11 million of which were shared by at least two donors. Raw reads were error-corrected and collapsed into unique sequences with a nearest-neighbor algorithm that merged closely related sequences to remove PCR and sequencing errors. CDR3 sequences were aligned to IMGT reference sequences to assign V, D and J gene segments. Each retained sequence needed at least a six-nucleotide match to both a V gene segment and a J gene segment. A rearrangement counted as productive if the CDR3 had no stop codons and remained in frame with V and J, and every other rearrangement counted as non-productive. CDR3 was defined according to IMGT convention as the region running from the second conserved V-encoded cysteine to the conserved J-encoded phenylalanine. In an earlier analysis of around 570 of the donors, sequences lacking an unambiguous match to a single V gene segment were excluded. In an earlier analysis of a few hundred of the donors, V segments were called functional above 56.7% productive rearrangements and were called segregating when the between-donor standard deviation exceeded 5%. A statistical classification framework was built to diagnose cytomegalovirus status from the catalog of TCR beta chain sequences. In a later analysis, TCR nucleotide sequences were compared against IMGT/GENE-DB human TR gene sequences so that V and J genes could be assigned. In a later analysis, CDR3 sequences and most-parsimonious VDJ recombination scenarios were assigned using the TCRdist pipeline. In a later analysis, each TCR beta chain was defined by its CDR3 amino acid sequence together with its V-gene family, and reads lacking a unique V-gene family were excluded. To address suspected cross-contamination and a sequencing artifact, a later analysis removed 592 highly shared, low-generation-probability nucleotide sequences. A later analysis calculated a clonal expansion index for each public chain from normalized within-repertoire ranks of inferred template counts. A later analysis computed generation probabilities with a VDJ recombination model fitted to out-of-frame rearrangements, and checked the results against IGoR. In a later analysis, TCR-TCR, TCR-HLA and TCR-CMV co-occurrence was scored with hypergeometric tests, and a repertoire-size bias correction was applied to TCR pairs. To estimate false discovery rates, a later analysis permuted the HLA or CMV assignments 20 times. In a later analysis, co-occurring TCRs were grouped with DBSCAN, and TCRdist sequence similarity was added when clustering was performed within HLA-allele-positive subsets. Repertoires with fewer than 30,000 or more than 120,000 public chains were left out of co-occurrence clustering, as were a handful of repertoires with anomalous nucleotide sharing. This immuneACCESS table, as held by TCRdb, lists in-frame sequences with V and J called but not all clones. Of the missing ones, under half trace to an unresolved V gene in checked studies; the others have no known cause. That table is the source of V, J and clone size, and D and trimming were worked out from the DNA. Here the sample has hundreds of thousands of clones; about 80% occur a single time. The ten most abundant clones make up about 1.7% of the sample.

As for this clone: No cognate antigen has been identified for it. There are no base qualities to consult, and no much larger clone falls within one base.

The specimen sequenced was PBMCs. Here the chain combines TRBV6-4 and TRBJ1-2; a tentative D match to TRBD1 spans 6 bases. The sequence was collected from a male donor in good health and CMV-seronegative. In nucleotides, the sequence is TGTGCCAGCAGTCCGGACAGTAACTATGGCTACACCTTC. It translates to CASSPDSNYGYTF.